The entry that follows covers one TCR beta chain sequence. The CDR3 totals 14 residues. Trimming removed 5 bases from V and 6 bases from J; junction bases left unmatched: 7. Germline assignment: CDR1 SGHTA and CDR2 FQGTGA. This sample was taken from a study of blood T cell repertoires in COVID-19. Background on the study: COVID-19 samples collected from the United States, Italy and Spain covered acute and convalescent phases. PBMCs, B-cell-depleted T cells, or T cells were the source of the cDNA or gDNA that made up the material.

The authors' processing: Reference gene primer amplification in the assay estimated nucleated cell counts. TCRdb keeps only in-frame clones here, not all; method: immunoSEQ multiplex PCR. From that table come the V and J calls and clone size; the DNA was used to work out D and trimming. This repertoire shows some 140,000 clones, 60% to 80% found once; its top ten account for approximately 11%. This TCR derives from a man in his fifties or sixties who had recovered from COVID-19. The chain employs TRBV7-3 and TRBJ2-1; TRBD1 matches at 7 bases. Sequencing was done on a sample of peripheral blood. In nucleotides, the CDR3 is TGTGCCAGCAGCCTGGGACAGACAGCCAATGAGCAGTTCTTC. This encodes CASSLGQTANEQFF.